This section outlines one TCR beta chain sequence together with its context. Its antigen is currently unknown. The data stem from a study of naive and memory T cell subsets. Whole-study results and caveats: In CD4 and CD8 cells, diversity dropped from naive through EMRA. In naive cells, over 90% of TCR sequences were seen only once.

Alpha and beta libraries were amplified separately from the second PCR onward. Cells stained for CD3, CD4, CD8, CD45RA and CD27 were sorted into four subsets. An equimolar mix of two oligonucleotides served as the beta constant-region primer for TRBC1 and TRBC2. One entry per CDR3 protein results from TCRdb running MiXCR on the UMI-ligation and nested PCR reads. The table records 77,000 or so distinct CDR3 sequences, 10% to 15% of them present only once. Germline assignment: CDR1 SGHNT and CDR2 YYREEE (reference sequence). The CDR3 sequence is 14 residues long. Trimming took 0 bases from V and 6 from J; bases not matched to a gene: 3.

Specimen: central memory CD4+ T cells from blood. The sequence derives from a human donor in good health. This chain connects TRBV5-4 to TRBJ2-1; 7 nucleotides agree with TRBD2. The CDR3, as DNA: TGTGCCAGCAGCTTGGGACTAGCTGTCAATGAGCAGTTCTTC. Protein: CASSLGLAVNEQFF.